One sample yielded the 18 T cell receptor beta chains listed below, sequenced in a study of blood T cell repertoires in COVID-19. TCRdb's copy holds only in-frame clones and misses some; the assay was immunoSEQ multiplex PCR. Among 40,000 to 55,000 clones listed, roughly 87% were seen once. The sequencing input was peripheral blood. The source is a man over 45 with active COVID-19.

The chain recombines TRBV28 with TRBJ2-1, with a weak D call TRBD2 (7 bases). The length of the CDR3 is 13 residues. Germline V gene data show CDR1 as MDHEN and CDR2 as SYDVKM. V lost 8 bases, J lost 12 bases, and 20 bases lay in between. The CDR3 protein is CASGRLRGQRQFF. In DNA, the CDR3 is TGTGCCAGCGGCCGCTTGCGGGGGCAACGGCAGTTCTTC.

The DNA for the CDR3 is TGCGCCAGCAGCGTAACAGGGTACGGCGAGCAGTACTTC. Translated: CASSVTGYGEQYF. The V and J genes are TRBV4-3 and TRBJ2-7; maybe TRBD1 (6 bases). This CDR3 contains 13 residues. V lost 5 bases and J 6 bases, leaving 14 bases between the germline ends. Germline CDR1 reads LGHNA; CDR2 reads YSLEER.

This chain links TRBV18 with TRBJ1-5; D not certain. Trimming stripped 1 base from V and 1 base from J, with 11 bases between. CDR3 length equals 16 residues. The V gene's germline CDR1 is KGHSH and CDR2 LQKENI. The CDR3 DNA reads as TGTGCCAGCTCACCACAAGGACTACCGAGCAATCAGCCCCAGCATTTT. This sequence encodes CASSPQGLPSNQPQHF.

This rearrangement joins TRBV11-3 to TRBJ1-1; 8 bases are a match to TRBD1. This CDR3 spans 15 amino acids. CDR1 SGHNT and CDR2 YENEEA come from the germline V gene. J gave up 3 bases and V 5 bases, and 8 bases lay outside the gene matches. In nucleotides, the CDR3 is TGTGCCAGCAGCCAAGGGACAGGATGGGACACTGAAGCTTTCTTT. Encoded protein: CASSQGTGWDTEAFF.

The CDR3 DNA reads as TGCAGTGCCTCCTCGACTAGCGGGAGGGCCTGGACCTACAATGAGCAGTTCTTC. This encodes CSASSTSGRAWTYNEQFF. V is TRBV29-1 and J is TRBJ2-1; 14 bases align to TRBD2. Germline CDR1 and CDR2: SQVTM and ANQGSEA. The CDR3 spans 18 residues.

This clone appeared a single time. This chain connects TRBV29-1 to TRBJ2-7, with 14 bases aligning to TRBD2. CDR1 and CDR2 (germline): SQVTM, ANQGSEA. The CDR3 is 16 residues long. After removal of 5 bases from V and 3 bases from J, the junction contained 9 bases not matched to a gene. The CDR3 sequence: CSVTGLAGAFFYEQYF. In DNA, the CDR3 is TGCAGCGTTACGGGACTAGCGGGGGCCTTTTTCTACGAGCAGTACTTC.

This chain links TRBV11-2 with TRBJ2-3; TRBD2 matches at 7 bases. This CDR3 region has 15 residues. The germline V gene encodes CDR1 SGHAT and CDR2 FQNNGV. The J segment lost 5 bases and the V segment lost 1 base, leaving 6 bases of the junction unmatched. In nucleotides, the CDR3 is TGTGCCAGCAGCTTAGTTGGGAGGGCATTAGATACGCAGTATTTT. Protein product: CASSLVGRALDTQYF.

In nucleotides, the CDR3 is TGCGCCAGCAGTAAGGGACAGGATGGAAACACCATATATTTT. It translates to CASSKGQDGNTIYF. The chain employs TRBV5-1 and TRBJ1-3; 8 bases are shared with TRBD1. V lost 5 bases and J lost 3; bases outside the gene matches: 4. CDR3 length: 14 amino acids. Germline values: CDR1 SGHRS, CDR2 YFSETQ.

This chain's CDR3 is CASSQGQGNEKLFF. CDR3 nucleotides: TGTGCCAGCAGCCAAGGACAGGGAAATGAAAAACTGTTTTTT. This chain links TRBV3-1 (or the pseudogene TRBV3-2) with TRBJ1-4; 7 nucleotides line up with TRBD1. The CDR3 loop spans 14 amino acids. CDR1 LGHDT and CDR2 YNNKEL come from the germline V gene (reference sequence). The junction had 1 base not matched to a gene; V was cut back by 1 base and J by 5 bases.

The DNA of the CDR3 is TGTGCCAGCAGCTTAATGGCGGGGATCCAAGAGACCCAGTACTTC. It yields the protein CASSLMAGIQETQYF. V gene TRBV7-3 combines with J gene TRBJ2-5; D possibly corresponds to TRBD2 (6 bases). Trimming took 1 base from V and 1 from J, leaving 10 bases between them. This CDR3 spans 15 amino acids. CDR1 and CDR2 (germline): SGHTA, FQGTGA.

CDR3 loop: CASSLVASGANTGELFF. The CDR3 DNA sequence: TGCGCCAGCAGCTTGGTGGCTAGCGGAGCGAACACCGGGGAGCTGTTTTTT. The genes are TRBV5-1 and TRBJ2-2; 7 nucleotides match TRBD2. V lost 0 bases, J lost 0 bases, and 5 bases stayed unmatched. This CDR3 has 17 residues. Germline CDR1 reads SGHRS; CDR2 reads YFSETQ.

This clone was seen only once. The chain links TRBV6-5 to TRBJ1-5; TRBD1 might be the D (6 bases). Germline-derived CDR1 and CDR2 are MNHEY and SVGAGI. The CDR3 runs to 15 residues. V was cut by 2 bases and J by 9 bases, with 17 bases left in between. The chain's CDR3 is CASSYGQGSGWPQHF. The DNA of the CDR3 is TGTGCCAGCAGTTACGGGCAGGGGAGCGGTTGGCCCCAGCATTTT.

The chain joins TRBV5-4 to TRBJ2-2, with D unclear. Germline-derived CDR1 and CDR2 are SGHNT and YYREEE (reference sequence). Trimming took off 3 bases at V and 3 bases at J, with 6 bases between the two ends. CDR3 length: 13 residues. CDR3 bases: TGTGCCAGCAGCTCTCCAGACACCGGGGAGCTGTTTTTT. Translating gives CASSSPDTGELFF.

The chain carries TRBV5-6 and TRBJ2-3; 8 bases are a match to TRBD1. Germline V CDR1 and CDR2: SGHDT, YYEEEE. This CDR3 comprises 17 residues. The trim removed 0 bases at V and 3 bases at J, leaving 9 bases unmatched. CDR3 sequence reads: CASSLGQGFGFTDTQYF. The DNA for the CDR3 is TGTGCCAGCAGCTTGGGACAGGGGTTCGGGTTTACAGATACGCAGTATTTT.

The rearrangement links TRBV7-9 to TRBJ1-1; TRBD1 aligns across 7 bases. The CDR3 spans 14 residues. With V trimmed by 5 bases and J by 7 bases, 10 bases remained unmatched. CDR1 is SEHNR, CDR2 FQNEAQ, per germline (reference sequence). DNA of the CDR3: TGTGCCAGCAGCCAAAGGACAGGACGATATGAAGCTTTCTTT. It encodes CASSQRTGRYEAFF.

The chain joins TRBV6-1 to TRBJ1-2, with a tentative D call TRBD1 (6 bases). The CDR3 contains 15 residues. Trimming shortened V by 0 bases and J by 1 base, and 9 bases separated the two germline ends. Per the germline V gene, CDR1 is MNHNS and CDR2 is SASEGT. The DNA of the CDR3 is TGTGCCAGCAGTGAAGCGGACAGCCTTAACTATGGCTACACCTTC. Protein sequence: CASSEADSLNYGYTF.

V and J are TRBV19 and TRBJ1-2, with a tentative D call TRBD1 (6 bases). The CDR3 totals 17 residues. Per germline, CDR1 LNHDA and CDR2 SQIVND (reference sequence). V was pared by 4 bases and J by 4 bases, with 22 bases between. The CDR3 DNA reads TGTGCCAGTAGTACCCGAGGTGGCAGGGGTTCGATCTATGGCTACACCTTC. It encodes CASSTRGGRGSIYGYTF.

V is TRBV7-8 and J is TRBJ2-2; 10 bases map to TRBD2. Unmatched junction bases numbered 2, after V lost 5 bases and J lost 2 bases. This CDR3 is built from 15 residues. Per the germline V gene, CDR1 is SGHVS and CDR2 is FQNEAQ. The DNA of the CDR3 is TGTGCCAGCAGCCGGACTAGCGGTAACACCGGGGAGCTGTTTTTT. Its protein is CASSRTSGNTGELFF.